These T cell receptor beta chains were read from a single sample in a study of shared clonotypes between healthy human individuals. Here immunoSEQ multiplex PCR was the method, and the copy in TCRdb shows in-frame clones only, minus some. The profile covers about 2.5 million clones, with around 90% appearing a single time and approximately 0.41% taken by the ten largest. Sequences were obtained from naive CD4+ T cells from PBMCs. These receptors were collected from a man between 18 and 35 years old in good health. Some clones in this sample may be carry-over from other donors' samples. CDR3s include the opening cysteine and the closing phenylalanine or tryptophan. Fields, in order: D gene, J gene, clone size, V gene, CDR3 protein, CDR3 DNA. The D gene is left open where the match is weak. The listing skips clone size in some rows; elsewhere it reads once, few, many or a size class.

. TRBJ1-1 . TRBV5-1 CASSVTGNTEAFF TGCGCCAGCAGCGTTACAGGGAACACTGAAGCTTTCTTT
TRBD1 TRBJ1-5 . TRBV19 CASSIDQTGPSNQPQHF TGTGCCAGTAGTATAGATCAGACAGGGCCTAGCAATCAGCCCCAGCATTTT
. TRBJ2-1 . TRBV4-1 CASSQTTTTYNEQFF TGCGCCAGCAGCCAGACTACCACTACCTACAATGAGCAGTTCTTC
TRBD2 TRBJ2-7 . TRBV5-4 CASSYSGLAEIYEQYF TGTGCCAGCAGCTACTCCGGACTAGCGGAAATCTACGAGCAGTACTTC
TRBD2 TRBJ2-1 . TRBV5-5 CASREGLADYNEQFF TGTGCCAGCAGAGAAGGACTAGCGGACTACAATGAGCAGTTCTTC
TRBD2 TRBJ2-1 . TRBV7-2 CASSFTSGGPYNEQFF TGTGCCAGCAGCTTTACTAGCGGAGGCCCCTACAATGAGCAGTTCTTC
TRBD1 TRBJ1-5 few TRBV29-1 CSVWDRASNQPQHF TGCAGCGTTTGGGACAGGGCCAGCAATCAGCCCCAGCATTTT
TRBD1 TRBJ2-5 . TRBV4-1 CASSPTRTGGVETQYF TGCGCCAGCAGTCCGACCAGGACAGGGGGCGTCGAGACCCAGTACTTC
. TRBJ1-5 . TRBV2 CASKRTSSNQPQHF TGTGCCAGCAAACGGACAAGCAGCAATCAGCCCCAGCATTTT
. TRBJ2-1 . TRBV2 CASRYGIGQFF TGTGCCAGCAGATACGGGATAGGGCAGTTCTTC
. TRBJ2-3 . TRBV7-9 CASILEGTDTQYF TGTGCCAGCATTCTCGAGGGGACAGATACGCAGTATTTT
. TRBJ1-3 . TRBV7-9 CASSSPGGAGNTIYF TGTGCCAGCAGCTCCCCCGGTGGGGCAGGAAACACCATATATTTT
. TRBJ1-4 . TRBV7-8 CASSLFEGEGEKLFF TGTGCCAGCAGCTTATTCGAGGGGGAAGGTGAAAAACTGTTTTTT
. TRBJ2-5 . TRBV5-6 CASSLPSGETQYF TGTGCCAGCAGCTTGCCCTCCGGAGAGACCCAGTACTTC
. TRBJ1-5 once TRBV5-8 CASRGTNQPQHF TGTGCCAGCAGGGGTACGAATCAGCCCCAGCATTTT
. TRBJ2-5 . TRBV7-8 CASSDRQLQETQYF TGTGCCAGCAGCGACCGACAGCTCCAAGAGACCCAGTACTTC
. TRBJ2-7 . TRBV27 CASSSGGRYEQYF TGTGCCAGCTCCTCCGGAGGAAGATACGAGCAGTACTTC
. TRBJ2-1 . TRBV20-1 CSAGTGNEQFF TGCAGTGCTGGGACCGGGAATGAGCAGTTCTTC
TRBD1 TRBJ1-5 . TRBV28 CASSLGDRGYDQPQHF TGTGCCAGCAGTTTAGGGGACAGGGGGTATGATCAGCCCCAGCATTTT
TRBD1 TRBJ1-5 . TRBV28 CASRETGTGRQPQHF TGTGCCAGCAGGGAGACCGGGACAGGGCGTCAGCCCCAGCATTTT
. TRBJ2-3 . TRBV29-1 CSVGGRVSDTQYF TGCAGCGTTGGGGGCAGGGTGTCAGATACGCAGTATTTT
. TRBJ1-2 once TRBV6-6 CASSNQGLRYTF TGTGCCAGCAGCAATCAGGGGTTGCGCTACACCTTC
. TRBJ2-7 . TRBV11-2 CASRYRAGAIYEQYF TGTGCCAGCAGATATAGGGCCGGAGCCATCTACGAGCAGTACTTC
. TRBJ2-5 once TRBV4-1 CASSLGTQETQYF TGCGCCAGCAGCCTAGGGACCCAAGAGACCCAGTACTTC
. TRBJ1-1 few TRBV7-9 CASSRPGEAFF TGTGCCAGCAGCCGCCCCGGTGAAGCTTTCTTT
TRBD1 TRBJ2-2 once TRBV5-1 CASSLVPQGDTGELFF TGCGCCAGCAGCTTGGTTCCCCAGGGGGACACCGGGGAGCTGTTTTTT
. TRBJ2-5 once TRBV14 CASSQVPAYSLQETQYF TGTGCCAGCAGCCAAGTCCCCGCGTACAGCCTACAAGAGACCCAGTACTTC
. TRBJ2-5 . TRBV9 CASSVASGNGETQYF TGTGCCAGCAGCGTAGCGTCGGGAAACGGGGAGACCCAGTACTTC
. TRBJ1-1 once TRBV6-5 CASSKKGTAFF TGTGCCAGCAGTAAAAAGGGTACGGCTTTCTTT
. TRBJ2-5 . TRBV5-1 CASSLRLVGETQYF TGCGCCAGCAGCTTGCGTCTAGTGGGGGAGACCCAGTACTTC
TRBD1 TRBJ1-2 few TRBV6-5 CASSPGQTFRGYTF TGTGCCAGCAGTCCGGGACAGACGTTCCGTGGCTACACCTTC
. TRBJ1-5 . TRBV19 CASSSGQPQHF TGTGCCAGTAGCTCCGGTCAGCCCCAGCATTTT
TRBD1 TRBJ2-7 . TRBV29-1 CSVATGDEQYF TGCAGCGTCGCGACAGGGGACGAGCAGTACTTC
. TRBJ2-5 once TRBV2 CASTRGLLKETQYF TGTGCCAGCACCCGGGGGCTATTGAAAGAGACCCAGTACTTC
. TRBJ1-1 . TRBV5-6 CASSLGVYTEAFF TGTGCCAGCAGCTTGGGCGTTTACACTGAAGCTTTCTTT
TRBD2 TRBJ2-3 . TRBV27 CASRDRLAGSDTQYF TGTGCCAGCAGAGACAGACTAGCGGGATCTGATACGCAGTATTTT
. TRBJ1-2 . TRBV5-1 CASSLAAATYGYTF TGCGCCAGCAGCTTGGCGGCAGCGACTTATGGCTACACCTTC
TRBD1 TRBJ2-5 . TRBV7-2 CASSFTGGYETQYF TGTGCCAGCAGCTTCACAGGGGGCTATGAGACCCAGTACTTC
. TRBJ2-7 . TRBV6-6 CASRPWGGDYEQYF TGTGCCAGCCGCCCATGGGGAGGAGACTACGAGCAGTACTTC
. TRBJ2-2 . TRBV10-1 CASGPNTGELFF TGCGCCAGCGGCCCAAACACCGGGGAGCTGTTTTTT
. TRBJ2-7 once TRBV4-1 CASSRVSGDHEQYF TGCGCCAGCAGCCGAGTATCGGGGGATCACGAGCAGTACTTC
. TRBJ1-1 . TRBV28 CASNHRGAKTEAFF TGTGCCAGCAATCACCGGGGGGCCAAGACTGAAGCTTTCTTT
. TRBJ2-4 . TRBV19 CASSAGHTGDLAKNIQYF TGTGCCAGTAGTGCGGGACACACGGGAGATCTAGCCAAAAACATTCAGTACTTC
. TRBJ2-6 . TRBV29-1 CSVGSSGANVLTF TGCAGCGTTGGCAGCTCTGGGGCCAACGTCCTGACTTTC
. TRBJ1-2 . TRBV6-6 CASSYSAGRNYGYTF TGTGCCAGCAGTTACTCCGCGGGGCGAAACTATGGCTACACCTTC